The 31 T cell receptor beta chains below come from one sample, sequenced in a study of T cell repertoires in cytomegalovirus infection. TCRdb reanalysed the reads using MiXCR and keeps one entry per CDR3 protein. Among hundreds of thousands of distinct CDR3 sequences, 10% to 12% were seen once, and the ten largest hold roughly 10%. Material: PBMCs. The receptors here all came from a human donor in good health (CMV status not recorded). Some clones in this sample may be carry-over from other donors' samples.

This clonotype has a count of ten or more. The V gene is TRBV6-1, the J gene TRBJ2-1; TRBD2 aligns across 12 bases. The germline gives CDR1 MNHNS, CDR2 SASEGT. CDR3 length: 17 amino acids. V shed 5 bases, J shed 6 bases, and the junction held 11 bases outside the gene matches. The CDR3 sequence: CASSPVTLAGGLNEQFF. The CDR3 coding sequence is TGTGCCAGCAGTCCGGTCACACTAGCGGGAGGACTCAATGAGCAGTTCTTC.

This clonotype was detected ten times or more. CDR3 sequence: CASSQDRGRGRGEAFF. The DNA of the CDR3 is TGTGCCAGCAGCCAAGATAGGGGCAGGGGGCGTGGTGAAGCTTTCTTT. The chain is built from TRBV14 and TRBJ1-1, with 8 bases fitting TRBD1. CDR1 and CDR2 from the germline V gene are SGHDN and FVKESK. CDR3 length: 16 amino acids. Germline trimming cut 0 bases from V and 7 bases from J; bases unmatched to any gene: 10.

This clonotype was seen at least ten times. V and J are TRBV7-8 and TRBJ1-2, with D hard to call. V lost 5 bases and J lost 0, with 13 bases in between. Germline CDR1 reads SGHVS; CDR2 reads FQNEAQ. This CDR3 is built from 15 residues. The CDR3 spells CASSLPEGSNYGYTF. The CDR3 nucleotides are TGTGCCAGCAGCCTCCCTGAGGGTTCTAACTATGGCTACACCTTC.

The chain employs TRBV6-5 and TRBJ2-2, with D perhaps matching TRBD2 (5 bases). CDR1 and CDR2 (germline): MNHEY, SVGAGI. The CDR3 runs 15 residues. V gave up 6 bases and J gave up 4 bases, with 15 bases separating them. The CDR3 sequence is CASSRPGKSTGELFF. Written as DNA, the CDR3 is TGTGCCAGCAGCCGACCCGGGAAATCCACCGGGGAGCTGTTTTTT.

This clonotype was seen at least ten times. This chain joins TRBV27 and TRBJ2-1, with 13 bases lining up with TRBD2. Germline V gives CDR1 MNHEY, CDR2 SMNVEV (reference sequence). The CDR3 is made up of 15 amino acids. V trimming: 4 bases; J trimming: 9 bases; junction bases outside the gene matches: 6. This CDR3 reads CASSSSGLAGVEQFF. CDR3 in DNA: TGTGCCAGCAGTTCCTCCGGACTAGCGGGAGTTGAGCAGTTCTTC.

This clonotype was seen a handful of times. The chain joins TRBV12-3 or TRBV12-4 to TRBJ2-1; 8 bases are shared with TRBD1. Unmatched junction bases numbered 9, after V lost 7 bases and J lost 7 bases. This CDR3 contains 14 residues. The CDR3 loop reads CASTPGQVLNEQFF. The CDR3 DNA is TGTGCCAGCACCCCGGGACAGGTTTTGAATGAGCAGTTCTTC.

Of note for this clonotype: A much larger clone differs from this one at a single base, so this may be a read error. Because the CDR3 is missing its conserved closing phenylalanine or tryptophan, this is likely a read error. The CDR3 sequence is CASWTRRSSYNEQFV. In DNA form, the CDR3 reads TGCGCCAGTTGGACTAGGCGGAGCTCCTACAATGAGCAGTTCGTC. The chain links TRBV10-2 to TRBJ2-1; 7 nucleotides line up with TRBD2. The CDR3 is 15 amino acids. Germline trimming cut 9 bases from V and 0 bases from J; bases unmatched to any gene: 8. Germline V gives CDR1 WSHSY, CDR2 SAAADI.

The V gene is TRBV20-1, the J gene TRBJ2-7; 10 bases are shared with TRBD2. In germline, CDR1 is DFQATT, CDR2 SNEGSKA (reference sequence). V was pared by 0 bases and J by 2 bases, with 7 bases of the junction left unmatched. The CDR3 runs to 16 residues. The CDR3: CSARDPSGGHTYEQYF. The CDR3 DNA sequence: TGCAGTGCTAGAGATCCTAGCGGGGGCCATACCTACGAGCAGTACTTC.

This clonotype was seen many times. This rearrangement joins TRBV6-5 to TRBJ2-3; D might be TRBD2 (5 bases). The CDR3 has 11 amino acids. Germline assignment: CDR1 MNHEY and CDR2 SVGAGI. Between the trimmed V and J ends, which lost 6 bases and 5 bases, there was a span of 6 bases. DNA for the CDR3: TGTGCCAGCAGCCGGGGAGATACGCAGTATTTT. This translates into CASSRGDTQYF.

This clonotype came up a few times. The chain carries TRBV19 and TRBJ2-7; D gene ambiguous. The CDR3 is 12 amino acids. With 3 bases removed from V and 7 bases from J, the gap between germline ends came to 10 bases. In germline, CDR1 is LNHDA, CDR2 SQIVND (reference sequence). The CDR3 coding sequence is TGTGCCAGTAGTATCCCACCTGGTGAGCAGTACTTC. Translating it yields CASSIPPGEQYF. The variable domain in full, with the rest retrieved from reference TRBV19 and TRBJ2-7, is DGGITQSPKYLFRKEGQNVTLSCEQNLNHDAMYWYRQDPGQGLRLIYYSQIVNDFQKGDIAEGYSVSREKKESFPLTVTSAQKNPTAFYLCASSIPPGEQYFGPGTRLTVT.

Only a few counts were recorded for this clonotype. The rearrangement uses TRBV18 and TRBJ1-1; 12 bases agree with TRBD1. Per germline, CDR1 KGHSH and CDR2 LQKENI. The J segment lost 6 bases and the V segment lost 3 bases, leaving 11 bases of the junction unmatched. The CDR3 has 17 residues. The CDR3 DNA reads TGTGCCAGCTCACCGGGGGGGACAGGGGGCTTTGTGGCTGAAGCTTTCTTT. The encoded protein is CASSPGGTGGFVAEAFF.

The chain couples TRBV5-6 to TRBJ2-5; no clear D gene. CDR1 is SGHDT and CDR2 is YYEEEE in the germline V gene. The CDR3 extends over 13 amino acids. V was clipped by 0 bases and J by 0 bases, with 3 bases between them. The CDR3 nucleotides read TGTGCCAGCAGCTTGGTCAACCAAGAGACCCAGTACTTC. It codes for CASSLVNQETQYF.

This clonotype was counted only a few times. The chain uses TRBV29-1 and TRBJ1-3; no clear D gene. From germline, CDR1 is SQVTM and CDR2 ANQGSEA. V gave up 5 bases and J gave up 1 base, with 6 bases separating them. The CDR3 runs to 12 residues. The chain's CDR3 is CSVYGSGNTIYF. CDR3 in DNA: TGCAGCGTTTACGGTTCTGGAAACACCATATATTTT.

This clonotype was counted ten times or more. The chain links TRBV6-4 to TRBJ2-1, with TRBD1 identical over 7 bases. The V gene's germline CDR1 is MRHNA and CDR2 SNTAGT. There are 15 residues in the CDR3. V gave up 4 bases and J gave up 3 bases; unmatched junction bases: 6. The CDR3 reads CASSVTGSHYNEQFF. CDR3 nucleotides: TGTGCCAGCAGTGTGACAGGGTCGCACTACAATGAGCAGTTCTTC.

This clonotype was recorded many times. CDR3 sequence reads: CSVSGQGGTEAFF. DNA of the CDR3: TGCAGCGTTTCCGGACAGGGTGGCACTGAAGCTTTCTTT. The V and J genes are TRBV29-1 and TRBJ1-1; 8 nucleotides agree with TRBD1. CDR1 SQVTM and CDR2 ANQGSEA come from the germline V gene. CDR3 length equals 13 residues. After removal of 5 bases from V and 4 bases from J, the junction contained 6 bases not matched to a gene.

This clonotype has a count of ten or more. V is TRBV11-3 and J is TRBJ2-2; 8 positions match TRBD1. The germline gives CDR1 SGHNT, CDR2 YENEEA. V shed 5 bases, J shed 5 bases, and the junction held 10 bases outside the gene matches. CDR3 length: 16 residues. The CDR3 DNA reads as TGTGCCAGCAGCCAAACAGGGGGGAGTAGGACCGGGGAGCTGTTTTTT. It yields the protein CASSQTGGSRTGELFF. Complete variable domain (other parts from reference TRBV11-3 and TRBJ2-2): EAGVVQSPRYKIIEKKQPVAFWCNPISGHNTLYWYLQNLGQGPELLIRYENEEAVDDSQLPKDRFSAERLKGVDSTLKIQPAELGDSAVYLCASSQTGGSRTGELFFGEGSRLTVL.

This clonotype was counted ten times or more. The chain is built from TRBV7-3 and TRBJ1-1; D unclear. The germline V gene has CDR1 SGHTA and CDR2 FQGTGA. The CDR3 covers 13 residues. The V and J ends lost 5 bases and 3 bases respectively, with 10 bases between them. This chain's CDR3 is CASSPSRDTEAFF. CDR3 sequence (DNA): TGTGCCAGCAGCCCCAGTAGGGACACTGAAGCTTTCTTT.

This clonotype has ten or more counts. The rearrangement joins TRBV28 to TRBJ2-2; TRBD1 might be the D (6 bases). The CDR3 runs to 18 residues. V lost 6 bases, J lost 4 bases, and 24 bases lay in between. Germline values: CDR1 MDHEN, CDR2 SYDVKM. As DNA, the CDR3 is TGTGCCAGCAGCTATCAAAGGGGGTCCCAAGGGCGCACCGGGGAGCTGTTTTTT. Encoded protein: CASSYQRGSQGRTGELFF.

This clonotype was seen a handful of times. The rearrangement joins TRBV14 to TRBJ2-7; D not certain. CDR1 is SGHDN, CDR2 FVKESK, per germline. This CDR3 has 15 residues. The germline V and J ends were trimmed by 4 bases and 3 bases, with 16 bases remaining between them. The CDR3 protein is CASSPGRPADYEQYF. The CDR3, as DNA: TGTGCCAGCAGCCCTGGGCGTCCCGCAGACTACGAGCAGTACTTC. The variable domain in full, with the rest retrieved from reference TRBV14 and TRBJ2-7, is EAGVTQFPSHSVIEKGQTVTLRCDPISGHDNLYWYRRVMGKEIKFLLHFVKESKQDESGMPNNRFLAERTGGTYSTLKVQPAELEDSGVYFCASSPGRPADYEQYFGPGTRLTVT.

This chain joins TRBV2 and TRBJ2-7; D uncertain. Germline V gives CDR1 SNHLY, CDR2 FYNNEI. The CDR3 is made up of 14 amino acids. V was pared by 3 bases and J by 6 bases, with 15 bases between. This CDR3 reads CASSETRPQGEQYF. CDR3 sequence (DNA): TGTGCCAGCAGTGAGACCAGGCCCCAAGGCGAGCAGTACTTC.

This clonotype was detected only a few times. The V call is TRBV4-2, the J call TRBJ1-5; 7 bases are a match to TRBD1. The CDR3 is made up of 15 amino acids. Germline values: CDR1 LGHNA, CDR2 YNFKEQ. Losses at the gene ends were 4 bases for V and 3 bases for J; bases not matched to a gene: 6. The CDR3 nucleotides read TGTGCCAGCAGCCCCTCGACAGGGTCCAATCAGCCCCAGCATTTT. Translated: CASSPSTGSNQPQHF.

This clonotype was seen many times. J is TRBJ2-3 and V is TRBV7-8; TRBD2 agrees at 7 bases. The CDR3 length is 16 residues. Germline V gene sequence: CDR1 SGHVS, CDR2 FQNEAQ. V shed 7 bases, J shed 2 bases, and the junction held 12 bases outside the gene matches. The CDR3 sequence: CASTLWGSGVTDTQYF. The CDR3 DNA reads TGTGCCAGCACCCTATGGGGAAGCGGGGTCACAGATACGCAGTATTTT.

The rearrangement links TRBV7-3 to TRBJ2-2; 15 bases agree with TRBD2. Germline assignment: CDR1 SGHTA and CDR2 FQGTGA. The CDR3 is made up of 19 amino acids. V shed 3 bases and J 4 bases; nucleotides not matched to a gene: 9. The CDR3 here is CASSFGTSGRTFSTGELFF. CDR3 DNA sequence: TGTGCCAGCAGCTTTGGGACTAGCGGGAGGACATTCTCCACCGGGGAGCTGTTTTTT.

This clonotype has ten or more counts. The V and J genes are TRBV7-9 and TRBJ1-1; D is ambiguous. This CDR3 comprises 14 residues. V was pared by 0 bases and J by 4 bases, with 9 bases between. Germline CDR1 is SEHNR and CDR2 is FQNEAQ (reference sequence). The CDR3 DNA sequence: TGTGCCAGCAGCTTAGCGCCTGGGGTCACTGAAGCTTTCTTT. Translating it yields CASSLAPGVTEAFF.

This chain links TRBV3-1 with TRBJ2-3, with 8 positions matching TRBD2. With 0 bases clipped from V and 3 bases from J, the junction kept 14 bases outside the gene matches. The CDR3 consists of 19 residues. The germline V gene encodes CDR1 LGHDT and CDR2 YNNKEL (reference sequence). The CDR3 is CASSQELVGGVSGTDTQYF. The CDR3 region has the DNA TGTGCCAGCAGCCAAGAATTGGTCGGGGGGGTCTCGGGGACAGATACGCAGTATTTT.

The CDR3 sequence: CASSFGGARETQYF. The CDR3 DNA reads TGTGCCAGCAGTTTTGGGGGGGCCAGGGAGACCCAGTACTTC. V is TRBV28 and J is TRBJ2-5, with a possible D match to TRBD2 (7 bases). V dropped 3 bases and J dropped 5 bases, with 13 bases sitting between them. CDR3 length: 14 amino acids. The germline CDR1 and CDR2 sequences are MDHEN and SYDVKM. The full variable domain, in which reference TRBV28 and TRBJ2-5 provide the parts outside the CDR3, is DVKVTQSSRYLVKRTGEKVFLECVQDMDHENMFWYRQDPGLGLRLIYFSYDVKMKEKGDIPEGYSVSREKKERFSLILESASTNQTSMYLCASSFGGARETQYFGPGTRLLVL.

There are many counts of this clonotype. The V gene is TRBV7-8, the J gene TRBJ2-1; D is undetermined. Germline V CDR1 and CDR2: SGHVS, FQNEAQ. V was cut by 1 base and J by 7 bases, with 17 bases left in between. The CDR3 is made up of 16 amino acids. The CDR3 nucleotides are TGTGCCAGCAGCTTAGAGTCTCGGCCAGAAGGGAATGAGCAGTTCTTC. It encodes CASSLESRPEGNEQFF.

This clonotype was seen at least ten times. In DNA form, the CDR3 reads TGTGCCAGCAGTGAAGGGGGGAGGTATGGCTACACCTTC. It is translated as CASSEGGRYGYTF. The V gene is TRBV6-1, the J gene TRBJ1-2, with D maybe TRBD1 (5 bases). The V gene lost 1 base and the J gene lost 5 bases, with 8 bases spanning the gap. The CDR3 covers 13 residues. The germline V gene has CDR1 MNHNS and CDR2 SASEGT.

This clonotype came up many times. The rearrangement uses TRBV20-1 and TRBJ2-4, with 8 bases that match TRBD1. CDR3 size: 17 residues. Trimming took 3 bases from V and 2 from J; bases not matched to a gene: 12. Per the germline V gene, CDR1 is DFQATT and CDR2 is SNEGSKA (reference sequence). The CDR3 coding sequence is TGCAGTGCTAGCGACAGGGGCTTTTTAATATCCAAAAACATTCAGTACTTC. As protein: CSASDRGFLISKNIQYF.

This clonotype occurred many times. The gene calls are TRBV6-1 and TRBJ2-1; the match to TRBD1 covers 7 bases. The V and J ends lost 6 bases and 3 bases, in that order; junction bases with no gene match: 8. CDR1 and CDR2 (germline): MNHNS, SASEGT. This CDR3 is built from 15 residues. The CDR3, as DNA: TGTGCCAGCAGGAATTCCCGGGACAGCTACAATGAGCAGTTCTTC. Its translation: CASRNSRDSYNEQFF.

This clonotype was picked up many times. The chain combines TRBV4-2 with TRBJ2-2; D not resolved. Germline assignment: CDR1 LGHNA and CDR2 YNFKEQ. There are 14 residues in the CDR3. V shed 6 bases and J shed 2 bases, with 10 bases lying between them. The CDR3 spells CASRIDFNTGELFF. CDR3 coding DNA: TGTGCCAGCAGGATAGACTTCAACACCGGGGAGCTGTTTTTT.